These 29 T cell receptor beta chains share one sample of origin, sequenced in a study of blood T cells in healthy people across ages. A second PCR, run for about 6 to 12 cycles, used a sample-barcoded 5' primer plus a J-beta primer mix. TCRdb re-derived calls from the 5' RACE reads in MiXCR, one entry per CDR3 protein. This table holds 800,000 or so distinct CDR3 sequences, around half found once. Sequenced material: blood. The receptor source for this set is a man older than 75 in good health.

CDR3 region: CSAPPGTSGIRSYEQYF. CDR3 DNA sequence: TGCAGTGCCCCCCCCGGGACTAGCGGGATTCGCTCCTACGAGCAGTACTTC. The V call is TRBV20-1, the J call TRBJ2-7; TRBD2 matches 13 bases. The CDR3 contains 17 residues. The V gene end was trimmed by 6 bases and the J gene end by 0 bases; junction bases not matched to a gene: 11. Germline CDR1 DFQATT, CDR2 SNEGSKA (reference sequence).

This sequence joins TRBV12-3 or TRBV12-4 and TRBJ2-7; the match to TRBD2 covers 7 bases. The V gene end was trimmed by 4 bases and the J gene end by 7 bases; junction bases not matched to a gene: 10. The CDR3 has 14 residues. In DNA, the CDR3 is TGTGCCAGCAGTTCCAGGGACTATCGGGTTGAGCAGTACTTC. Translated: CASSSRDYRVEQYF.

The V call is TRBV11-2, the J call TRBJ2-5; D not resolved. The CDR3 length is 13 residues. The germline CDR1 and CDR2 sequences are SGHAT and FQNNGV. Trimming shortened V by 6 bases and J by 4 bases, and 12 bases separated the two germline ends. As DNA, the CDR3 is TGTGCCAGCAGGCAACCCCCGGCAGAGACCCAGTACTTC. This codes for CASRQPPAETQYF. Full variable domain (missing parts from reference TRBV11-2 and TRBJ2-5): EAGVAQSPRYKIIEKRQSVAFWCNPISGHATLYWYQQILGQGPKLLIQFQNNGVVDDSQLPKDRFSAERLKGVDSTLKIQPAKLEDSAVYLCASRQPPAETQYFGPGTRLLVL.

This chain uses TRBV29-1 with TRBJ2-3; either TRBD1 or TRBD2 may supply D (6 bases each). The CDR3 contains 15 residues. The V gene's germline CDR1 is SQVTM and CDR2 ANQGSEA. Trimming stripped 6 bases from V and 3 bases from J, with 19 bases between. The CDR3 coding sequence is TGCAGCGTAACGGGGGCGTCAGGGAGAACAGATACGCAGTATTTT. Protein: CSVTGASGRTDTQYF.

This clonotype was seen many times. The chain joins TRBV12-3 or TRBV12-4 to TRBJ1-1, with no clear D. The CDR3 sequence is 15 residues long. V lost 2 bases and J lost 5, with 15 bases in between. The chain's CDR3 is CASSLSGQEGTEAFF. CDR3 coding DNA: TGTGCCAGCAGTTTATCGGGCCAGGAAGGTACTGAAGCTTTCTTT.

The chain joins TRBV9 to TRBJ2-3; possible D gene TRBD2, 6 bases. V lost 5 bases, J lost 2 bases, and 9 bases lay in between. The germline gives CDR1 SGDLS, CDR2 YYNGEE. The CDR3 sequence is 13 residues long. The DNA for the CDR3 is TGTGCCAGCAGGGAGGGGAACACAGATACGCAGTATTTT. It is translated as CASREGNTDTQYF.

The V and J genes are TRBV15 and TRBJ2-3; TRBD2 might be the D (5 bases). There are 13 residues in the CDR3. The ends were cut back, 0 bases at V and 6 bases at J, with 7 bases in the middle. CDR1 and CDR2 (germline): LNHNV, YYDKDF (reference sequence). The CDR3 loop reads CATSRDPGDTQYF. Written as DNA, the CDR3 is TGTGCCACCAGCAGAGATCCGGGGGATACGCAGTATTTT.

This clonotype was counted a few times. The rearrangement links TRBV20-1 to TRBJ1-2, with D tentatively TRBD1 (5 bases). Germline CDR1 is DFQATT and CDR2 is SNEGSKA (reference sequence). Trimming pared 1 base from V and 3 bases from J, leaving 9 bases between. The length of the CDR3 is 13 residues. The CDR3 DNA follows: TGCAGTGCTAGAGCCGGGGGGGACTATGGCTACACCTTC. Amino acids: CSARAGGDYGYTF.

This clonotype was recorded a few times. The chain carries TRBV5-1 and TRBJ1-4, with D hard to call. The CDR3 spans 14 residues. Germline CDR1 SGHRS, CDR2 YFSETQ. Trimming stripped 2 bases from V and 5 bases from J, with 10 bases between. In DNA, the CDR3 is TGCGCCAGCAGCTTTGGCAGAGACAATGAAAAACTGTTTTTT. It yields the protein CASSFGRDNEKLFF.

Points on this clonotype: One end of the junction varies from germline; a read error may be responsible. The chain is built from TRBV20-1 and TRBJ2-5, with TRBD2 matching 8 bases. The CDR3 runs 14 residues. CDR1 and CDR2 (germline): DFQATT, SNEGSKA (reference sequence). CDR3 nucleotides: TGCAGTGCTTCCCTGAGCGGGGGCTGGGAGACCCGGTACTTC. Encoded protein: CSASLSGGWETRYF.

This clonotype has more than one count but fewer than ten. This chain joins TRBV7-2 and TRBJ2-7, with D hard to call. Germline CDR1 and CDR2: SGHTA and FQGNSA. The CDR3 consists of 15 residues. V dropped 4 bases and J dropped 4 bases, with 17 bases sitting between them. In DNA, the CDR3 is TGTGCCAGCAGCTCCCGTACTTCGGTCTCTTACGAGCAGTACTTC. It specifies CASSSRTSVSYEQYF. Drawing the rest from reference TRBV7-2 and TRBJ2-7, the complete variable domain is GAGVSQSPSNKVTEKGKDVELRCDPISGHTALYWYRQSLGQGLEFLIYFQGNSAPDKSGLPSDRFSAERTGGSVSTLTIQRTQQEDSAVYLCASSSRTSVSYEQYFGPGTRLTVT.

In the case of this clonotype: Germline is not matched at one junction end, which may reflect a read error. The chain employs TRBV7-8 and TRBJ2-7; 11 positions agree with TRBD2. The CDR3 has 18 residues. Germline CDR1 SGHVS, CDR2 FQNEAQ. The CDR3 loop reads CASSLGLAGTFGSYERYF. CDR3 DNA sequence: TGTGCCAGCAGCTTAGGACTAGCGGGGACCTTCGGATCCTACGAGCGGTACTTC.

This clonotype was recorded at least ten times. A clone one base away is much larger, so this may be a read error. The chain's CDR3 is CASSLVQGSANEQYF. CDR3 bases: TGTGCCAGCAGCTTGGTACAGGGTTCAGCGAATGAGCAGTACTTC. The gene calls are TRBV5-6 and TRBJ2-5, with TRBD1 as a possible D gene (6 bases). Per the germline V gene, CDR1 is SGHDT and CDR2 is YYEEEE. The CDR3 is made up of 15 amino acids. V lost 0 bases and J lost 11, with 20 bases in between.

This clonotype was seen a few times. The J gene is TRBJ2-1, the V gene TRBV28; 10 bases are a match to TRBD2. In germline, CDR1 is MDHEN, CDR2 SYDVKM. Trimming removed 4 bases from V and 0 bases from J; junction bases left unmatched: 6. There are 17 residues in the CDR3. For the CDR3, the DNA is TGTGCCAGCAGTTACCCACTAGCGGGGAGCTCCTACAATGAGCAGTTCTTC. Protein sequence: CASSYPLAGSSYNEQFF.

This clonotype was counted ten times or more. The chain couples TRBV15 to TRBJ2-3; no clear D. V lost 2 bases and J lost 2, with 2 bases in between. The germline gives CDR1 LNHNV, CDR2 YYDKDF (reference sequence). This CDR3 has 12 amino acids. Here the CDR3 DNA reads TGTGCCACCAGCAGACACACAGATACGCAGTATTTT. It specifies CATSRHTDTQYF. The entire variable domain, with the rest obtained from reference TRBV15 and TRBJ2-3, is as follows: DAMVIQNPRYQVTQFGKPVTLSCSQTLNHNVMYWYQQKSSQAPKLLFHYYDKDFNNEADTPDNFQSRRPNTSFCFLDIRSPGLGDTAMYLCATSRHTDTQYFGPGTRLTVL.

This clonotype was seen ten or more times. The CDR3 sequence: CASSVGIRETQYF. Here the CDR3 DNA reads TGTGCCAGCAGCGTTGGGATTAGGGAGACCCAGTACTTC. This chain joins TRBV9 and TRBJ2-5; D gene uncertain. V dropped 2 bases and J dropped 5 bases, with 10 bases sitting between them. The CDR3 sequence is 13 residues long. CDR1 is SGDLS and CDR2 is YYNGEE in the germline V gene. The variable domain in full, with the rest retrieved from reference TRBV9 and TRBJ2-5, is DSGVTQTPKHLITATGQRVTLRCSPRSGDLSVYWYQQSLDQGLQFLIQYYNGEERAKGNILERFSAQQFPDLHSELNLSSLELGDSALYFCASSVGIRETQYFGPGTRLLVL.

This chain connects TRBV2 to TRBJ2-7, with D possibly being TRBD1 (6 bases). The end of the DNA fits TRBJ2-5 better, so the J call may be wrong. The germline V gene has CDR1 SNHLY and CDR2 FYNNEI. This CDR3 is built from 13 residues. In DNA form, the CDR3 reads TGTGCCAGCAGGGGACAAGCCGGTGAGACCCAGTACTTC. Translation: CASRGQAGETQYF.

The chain joins TRBV11-3 to TRBJ2-1, with D perhaps TRBD1 (6 bases). The germline V and J ends were trimmed by 5 bases and 8 bases, with 19 bases remaining between them. Germline V gene lookup returns CDR1 SGHNT and CDR2 YENEEA. The CDR3 runs 15 residues. The CDR3 reads CASSPQGPPGDEQFF. DNA of the CDR3: TGTGCCAGCAGCCCACAAGGGCCTCCAGGGGATGAGCAGTTCTTC. Based on the CDR3 plus reference TRBV11-3 and TRBJ2-1, the full variable domain is EAGVVQSPRYKIIEKKQPVAFWCNPISGHNTLYWYLQNLGQGPELLIRYENEEAVDDSQLPKDRFSAERLKGVDSTLKIQPAELGDSAVYLCASSPQGPPGDEQFFGPGTRLTVL.

This clonotype was detected a few times. The chain carries TRBV29-1 and TRBJ2-7; 9 nucleotides agree with TRBD2. Per the germline V gene, CDR1 is SQVTM and CDR2 is ANQGSEA. This CDR3 is built from 15 residues. V shed 0 bases, J shed 6 bases, and the junction held 9 bases outside the gene matches. This CDR3 reads CSVEDGRTSDSEQYF. The CDR3 DNA is TGCAGCGTTGAAGATGGGCGGACTAGCGATTCCGAGCAGTACTTC.

The J gene is TRBJ1-1, the V gene TRBV20-1; TRBD1 might be the D (5 bases). Germline V gene sequence: CDR1 DFQATT, CDR2 SNEGSKA (reference sequence). The ends were cut back, 3 bases at V and 4 bases at J, with 12 bases in the middle. This CDR3 region has 13 residues. CDR3 nucleotide sequence: TGCAGTGCTAGCTGGGGGGGTTTCACTGAAGCTTTCTTT. Its translation: CSASWGGFTEAFF.

This clonotype was observed a few times. This chain joins TRBV28 and TRBJ2-7; TRBD2 agrees at 8 bases. V was clipped by 6 bases and J by 7 bases; unmatched bases: 11. CDR3 length equals 14 residues. Per the germline V gene, CDR1 is MDHEN and CDR2 is SYDVKM. CDR3 coding DNA: TGTGCCAGCAGCTTCTCTAGCGGGCTCTGGGAGCAGTACTTC. Protein: CASSFSSGLWEQYF.

The rearrangement joins TRBV4-3 to TRBJ1-1; D remains unclear. Germline V gene data show CDR1 as LGHNA and CDR2 as YSLEER. The CDR3 is 14 amino acids. V lost 1 base and J lost 1, with 7 bases in between. The CDR3: CASSQGFSNTEAFF. The CDR3, as DNA: TGCGCCAGCAGCCAAGGGTTTTCGAACACTGAAGCTTTCTTT.

V usage is TRBV5-1 and J usage is TRBJ2-7; perhaps D is TRBD1 or TRBD2 (5 bases each). The germline V and J ends were trimmed by 4 bases and 0 bases, with 11 bases remaining between them. The CDR3 spans 14 residues. Germline loops: CDR1 SGHRS, CDR2 YFSETQ. In DNA form, the CDR3 reads TGCGCCAGCAGCATGGCAGGGAGCTCCTACGAGCAGTACTTC. It is translated as CASSMAGSSYEQYF.

The chain has TRBV20-1 and TRBJ1-6; TRBD1 might be the D (5 bases). The CDR3 runs 15 residues. CDR1 is DFQATT, CDR2 SNEGSKA, per germline (reference sequence). The V gene lost 1 base and the J gene lost 7 bases, with 14 bases spanning the gap. The CDR3 coding sequence is TGCAGTGCTAGAGGTGAGGGGCTCTGGAATTCACCCCTCCACTTT. This encodes CSARGEGLWNSPLHF.

This sequence joins TRBV20-1 and TRBJ2-5, with 10 bases aligning to TRBD2. From germline, CDR1 is DFQATT and CDR2 SNEGSKA (reference sequence). The V and J ends lost 2 bases and 4 bases, in that order; junction bases with no gene match: 10. The CDR3 runs 16 residues. The CDR3 loop reads CSARHPSGRMGETQYF. In DNA, the CDR3 is TGCAGTGCTAGACACCCTAGCGGGAGAATGGGAGAGACCCAGTACTTC.

This rearrangement joins TRBV20-1 to TRBJ1-2; possibly TRBD1 for D (5 bases). The CDR3 length is 14 residues. V shed 5 bases and J shed 6 bases, with 19 bases lying between them. Germline values: CDR1 DFQATT, CDR2 SNEGSKA (reference sequence). Written as DNA, the CDR3 is TGCAGTGCTGGAGGGTCGGGGGGGAGGGATGGCTACACCTTC. Residues: CSAGGSGGRDGYTF.

The rearrangement links TRBV5-6 to TRBJ2-1; D possibly corresponds to TRBD2 (6 bases). Germline CDR1 SGHDT, CDR2 YYEEEE. V shed 1 base and J shed 7 bases, with 12 bases lying between them. This CDR3 region has 14 residues. CDR3 loop: CASSLPGVRNEQFF. The CDR3 region has the DNA TGTGCCAGCAGCTTGCCGGGAGTTAGAAATGAGCAGTTCTTC.

This clonotype was counted at least ten times. The CDR3 loop reads CASSAGTEAFF. CDR3 nucleotide sequence: TGTGCCAGCAGCGCCGGGACTGAAGCTTTCTTT. The gene calls are TRBV9 and TRBJ1-1, with D uncertain. The V end lost 3 bases, the J end lost 5 bases, and 5 bases lay between the germline ends. The CDR3 runs to 11 residues. The germline V gene has CDR1 SGDLS and CDR2 YYNGEE.

V usage is TRBV12-3 or TRBV12-4 and J usage is TRBJ2-2; D unresolved. V was pared by 5 bases and J by 1 base, with 11 bases between. The CDR3 is 15 amino acids. The CDR3 sequence is CASSVTPGNTGELFF. The DNA of the CDR3 is TGTGCCAGCAGTGTAACCCCAGGGAACACCGGGGAGCTGTTTTTT.